Detailed here is one T cell receptor beta chain. This sample stems from a study of blood T cell repertoires in COVID-19. CDR1 and CDR2 from the germline V gene are SEHNR and FQNEAQ (reference sequence). After removal of 3 bases from V and 0 bases from J, the junction contained 10 bases not matched to a gene. The CDR3 is 18 amino acids. Per the original data handling: Amplification with reference gene primers provided the estimates of nucleated cell counts. Repertoires were generated with immunoSEQ multiplex PCR, while TCRdb's copy carries only in-frame clones and drops some. V, J and clone size reflect that table, while D and trimming were determined from the DNA. The sample holds approximately 70,000 clones, 80% to 90% seen once.

The source of this sequence is a human donor in a cohort sampled during active COVID-19. The sequencing sample was made of peripheral blood. The V and J genes are TRBV7-9 and TRBJ2-7; 11 bases are a match to TRBD1. The CDR3 protein is CASSFWTGGGSPSYEQYF. CDR3 nucleotide sequence: TGTGCCAGCAGCTTTTGGACAGGGGGCGGGAGTCCCTCCTACGAGCAGTACTTC. The variable domain in full, completed from reference TRBV7-9 and TRBJ2-7, reads DTGVSQNPRHKITKRGQNVTFRCDPISEHNRLYWYRQTLGQGPEFLTYFQNEAQLEKSRLLSDRFSAERPKGSFSTLEIQRTEQGDSAMYLCASSFWTGGGSPSYEQYFGPGTRLTVT.